Below, 23 T cell receptor beta chains from the same sample are listed, as sequenced in a study of blood T cell repertoires in COVID-19. Profiled with immunoSEQ multiplex PCR; TCRdb holds only in-frame clones, not every one. The table shows over 130,000 clones, with 60% to 85% occurring only once. Specimen: peripheral blood. These receptors were obtained from a man aged 50 to 59 with acute or convalescent COVID-19.

The rearrangement links TRBV5-1 to TRBJ2-7; 7 nucleotides line up with TRBD1. CDR1 is SGHRS, CDR2 YFSETQ, per germline. The CDR3 contains 14 residues. Trimming at V came to 3 bases and at J to 3 bases, leaving 6 bases not matched to a gene. Written as DNA, the CDR3 is TGCGCCAGCAGCTCTGGACAGGTGGACTACGAGCAGTACTTC. It yields the protein CASSSGQVDYEQYF.

The chain is built from TRBV7-2 and TRBJ1-3; no clear D gene. Trimming took 5 bases from V and 0 from J, leaving 5 bases between them. CDR3 length: 13 residues. The germline CDR1 and CDR2 sequences are SGHTA and FQGNSA. The CDR3 coding sequence is TGTGCCAGCAGCCTGTACTCTGGAAACACCATATATTTT. This encodes CASSLYSGNTIYF.

The chain uses TRBV19 and TRBJ1-4; 11 bases agree with TRBD1. CDR1 is LNHDA, CDR2 SQIVND, per germline (reference sequence). The V gene end was trimmed by 6 bases and the J gene end by 7 bases; junction bases not matched to a gene: 4. This CDR3 comprises 14 residues. For the CDR3, the DNA is TGTGCCAGTAGACTCGGGACAGGGGGTGAAAAACTGTTTTTT. Translating it yields CASRLGTGGEKLFF.

The chain carries TRBV9 and TRBJ1-1, with D maybe TRBD1 (6 bases). V dropped 1 base and J dropped 3 bases, with 13 bases sitting between them. This CDR3 is 15 amino acids long. Germline lookup yields CDR1 SGDLS and CDR2 YYNGEE. The CDR3 protein is CASSVSYRAHTEAFF. The CDR3 DNA sequence: TGTGCCAGCAGCGTATCATACAGGGCTCACACTGAAGCTTTCTTT.

This clone was seen at least ten times. The rearrangement joins TRBV2 to TRBJ1-5; unclear D gene. CDR1 is SNHLY, CDR2 FYNNEI, per germline. The CDR3 has 15 amino acids. Trimming cost V 0 bases and J 4 bases, with 10 bases left between them. Here the CDR3 reads CASSEATQGNQPQHF. The CDR3 DNA is TGTGCCAGCAGTGAAGCGACACAAGGAAATCAGCCCCAGCATTTT.

The chain combines TRBV11-2 with TRBJ2-5; 11 bases agree with TRBD2. Germline CDR1 SGHAT, CDR2 FQNNGV. CDR3 length equals 15 residues. J lost 5 bases, V lost 1 base, and 3 bases had no gene match. The CDR3 DNA reads TGTGCCAGCAGCTTAGCAGCTAGCGGGGGGGAGACCCAGTACTTC. Its translation is CASSLAASGGETQYF.

The rearrangement joins TRBV2 to TRBJ2-7, with D maybe TRBD1 (6 bases). Germline CDR1 SNHLY, CDR2 FYNNEI. CDR3 length equals 13 residues. V was clipped by 5 bases and J by 7 bases, with 15 bases between them. CDR3 sequence reads: CASSTDSQGEQYV. In DNA form, the CDR3 reads TGTGCCAGCAGTACGGACAGTCAAGGTGAGCAGTACGTC.

The V call is TRBV7-8, the J call TRBJ2-3; 7 positions match TRBD2. V lost 6 bases, J lost 1 base, and 13 bases stayed unmatched. Germline loops: CDR1 SGHVS, CDR2 FQNEAQ. The CDR3 loop spans 17 amino acids. CDR3 region: CASRTGGMAGGTDTQYF. Here the CDR3 DNA reads TGTGCCAGCAGGACGGGTGGGATGGCGGGGGGCACAGATACGCAGTATTTT.

The chain combines TRBV14 with TRBJ2-2, with 7 bases that match TRBD2. CDR1 is SGHDN, CDR2 FVKESK, per germline. The junction had 12 bases not matched to a gene; V was cut back by 4 bases and J by 7 bases. The CDR3 has 16 residues. CDR3 nucleotides: TGTGCCAGCAGCCGGGCGGGGACTACGGTTAACGGGGAGCTGTTTTTT. This gives the protein CASSRAGTTVNGELFF.

This clone has only a few counts. V gene TRBV6-5 combines with J gene TRBJ1-1; D may be TRBD1 (5 bases). Trimming cost V 6 bases and J 3 bases, with 11 bases left between them. This CDR3 contains 13 residues. The germline V gene has CDR1 MNHEY and CDR2 SVGAGI. CDR3 protein: CASSQAGDTEAFF. The CDR3, as DNA: TGTGCCAGCAGCCAAGCGGGGGACACTGAAGCTTTCTTT.

This clone was seen only a few times. The gene calls are TRBV3-1 (or the pseudogene TRBV3-2) and TRBJ1-2, with 9 positions matching TRBD1. CDR3 length: 16 amino acids. CDR1 LGHDT and CDR2 YNNKEL come from the germline V gene (reference sequence). Unmatched junction bases numbered 6, after V lost 2 bases and J lost 2 bases. The chain's CDR3 is CASSQFLGTGNYGYTF. As DNA, the CDR3 is TGTGCCAGCAGCCAATTCTTGGGGACAGGGAACTATGGCTACACCTTC.

The rearrangement links TRBV2 to TRBJ1-1; the D gene is possibly TRBD1 (6 bases). There are 14 residues in the CDR3. Germline V gene sequence: CDR1 SNHLY, CDR2 FYNNEI. Deletions cut 10 bases from V and 4 bases from J, with 19 bases between. The DNA for the CDR3 is TGTGCCAACACCGGGGACACCGCCGCCACTGAAGCTTTCTTT. Protein sequence: CANTGDTAATEAFF.

This chain connects TRBV6-5 to TRBJ2-3; 8 positions agree with TRBD1. The V and J ends lost 4 bases and 5 bases, in that order; junction bases with no gene match: 11. Germline-derived CDR1 and CDR2 are MNHEY and SVGAGI. This CDR3 contains 16 residues. The CDR3 is CASSFGQGARQDTQYF. The CDR3 bases are TGTGCCAGCAGTTTCGGACAGGGCGCGCGGCAAGATACGCAGTATTTT.

CDR3 amino acids: CASRNRGLNTEAFF. CDR3 DNA sequence: TGTGCCAGCCGTAACAGGGGCTTGAACACTGAAGCTTTCTTT. The rearrangement links TRBV6-5 to TRBJ1-1; TRBD1 matches at 7 bases. This CDR3 region has 14 residues. V lost 8 bases, J lost 0 bases, and 6 bases stayed unmatched. CDR1 MNHEY and CDR2 SVGAGI come from the germline V gene.

The chain combines TRBV12-5 with TRBJ2-5, with 10 nucleotides matching TRBD1. This CDR3 has 15 amino acids. V lost 5 bases to trimming and J lost 5 bases; unmatched junction nucleotides: 8. CDR1 is LGHNT and CDR2 is FRNRAP in the germline V gene. The CDR3 DNA reads as TGTGCTAGTGGTCCCGGACAGGGGGTTTGGGAGACCCAGTACTTC. Translated, it gives CASGPGQGVWETQYF.

The rearrangement links TRBV2 to TRBJ2-5; TRBD1 matches 7 bases. CDR1 SNHLY and CDR2 FYNNEI come from the germline V gene. CDR3 length: 13 amino acids. V trimming: 11 bases; J trimming: 2 bases; junction bases outside the gene matches: 8. The CDR3 is CAGVPGQQETQYF. CDR3 coding DNA: TGTGCCGGAGTACCGGGACAGCAAGAGACCCAGTACTTC.

This clone was counted a few times. The V call is TRBV7-3, the J call TRBJ2-1; TRBD1 matches 9 bases. The germline gives CDR1 SGHTA, CDR2 FQGTGA. This CDR3 comprises 15 residues. With 5 bases clipped from V and 7 bases from J, the junction kept 9 bases outside the gene matches. Here the CDR3 reads CASSQGQGFGNEQFF. DNA for the CDR3: TGTGCCAGCAGCCAGGGACAGGGATTCGGTAATGAGCAGTTCTTC.

This sequence joins TRBV4-1 and TRBJ1-3; D ambiguous. The V and J ends lost 3 bases and 0 bases respectively, with 6 bases between them. Germline CDR1 MGHRA, CDR2 YSYEKL. The CDR3 runs to 14 residues. In DNA form, the CDR3 reads TGCGCCAGCAGCCAGAGTTTCTCTGGAAACACCATATATTTT. Translating it yields CASSQSFSGNTIYF.

This clone was counted a few times. The chain carries TRBV3-1 (or the pseudogene TRBV3-2) and TRBJ1-2; tentatively, D is TRBD1 (6 bases). This CDR3 comprises 13 residues. Germline assignment: CDR1 LGHDT and CDR2 YNNKEL (reference sequence). Trimming cost V 4 bases and J 2 bases, with 8 bases left between them. The CDR3 DNA reads as TGTGCCAGCAGCCGAGGACAGAACTATGGCTACACCTTC. Translating it yields CASSRGQNYGYTF.

The genes are TRBV19 and TRBJ1-2; 8 positions match TRBD1. Germline values: CDR1 LNHDA, CDR2 SQIVND (reference sequence). CDR3 length: 15 residues. The J segment lost 7 bases and the V segment lost 2 bases, leaving 9 bases of the junction unmatched. CDR3 in DNA: TGTGCCAGTAGTATATCGGCAGGGGGCGGGAGTGGCTACACCTTC. This sequence encodes CASSISAGGGSGYTF.

The genes are TRBV7-2 and TRBJ1-2, with D possibly being TRBD1 (6 bases). Trimming took off 5 bases at V and 1 base at J, with 17 bases between the two ends. Germline V gene lookup returns CDR1 SGHTA and CDR2 FQGNSA. The CDR3 is 16 residues long. The CDR3 region is CASSPGGGRLNYGYTF. CDR3 nucleotide sequence: TGTGCCAGCAGCCCCGGGGGGGGGCGGCTTAACTATGGCTACACCTTC.

This chain connects TRBV28 to TRBJ2-1; possibly TRBD1 for D (5 bases). V lost 2 bases, J lost 9 bases, and 14 bases lay in between. Germline CDR1 reads MDHEN; CDR2 reads SYDVKM. The CDR3 spans 14 residues. CDR3 region: CASSLLGAPGEQFF. CDR3 coding DNA: TGTGCCAGCAGTTTACTAGGGGCTCCGGGTGAGCAGTTCTTC.

The chain joins TRBV3-1 (or the pseudogene TRBV3-2) to TRBJ2-4; 9 nucleotides align to TRBD1. V trimming: 3 bases; J trimming: 2 bases; junction bases outside the gene matches: 8. The length of the CDR3 is 17 residues. Germline CDR1 is LGHDT and CDR2 is YNNKEL (reference sequence). CDR3 sequence: CASSQRTGALPKNIQYF. The CDR3 bases are TGTGCCAGCAGCCAGCGGACAGGGGCGCTCCCCAAAAACATTCAGTACTTC.